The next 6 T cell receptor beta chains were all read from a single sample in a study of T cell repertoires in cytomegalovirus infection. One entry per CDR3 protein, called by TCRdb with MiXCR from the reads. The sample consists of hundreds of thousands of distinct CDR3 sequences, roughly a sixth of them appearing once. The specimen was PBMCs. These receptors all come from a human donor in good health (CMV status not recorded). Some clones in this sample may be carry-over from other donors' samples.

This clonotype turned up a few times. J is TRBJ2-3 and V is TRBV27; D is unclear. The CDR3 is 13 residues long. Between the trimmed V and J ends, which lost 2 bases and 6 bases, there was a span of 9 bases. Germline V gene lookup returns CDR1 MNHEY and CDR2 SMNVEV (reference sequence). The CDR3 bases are TGTGCCAGCAGTTTAGAGGTGAGGGATACGCAGTATTTT. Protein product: CASSLEVRDTQYF.

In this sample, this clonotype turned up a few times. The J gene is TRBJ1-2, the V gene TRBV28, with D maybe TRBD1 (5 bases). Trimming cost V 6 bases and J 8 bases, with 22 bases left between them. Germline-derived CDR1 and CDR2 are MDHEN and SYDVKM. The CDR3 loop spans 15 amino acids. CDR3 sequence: CASRLGATDRDGYTF. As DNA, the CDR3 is TGTGCCAGCAGACTAGGGGCGACCGACAGAGACGGCTACACCTTC.

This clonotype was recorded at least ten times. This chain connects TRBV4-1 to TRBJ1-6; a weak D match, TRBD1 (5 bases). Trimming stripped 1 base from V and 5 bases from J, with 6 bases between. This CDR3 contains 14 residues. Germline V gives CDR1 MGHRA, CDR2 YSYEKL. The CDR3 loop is CASSQGGDNSPLHF. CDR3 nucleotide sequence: TGCGCCAGCAGCCAAGGGGGCGATAATTCACCCCTCCACTTT.

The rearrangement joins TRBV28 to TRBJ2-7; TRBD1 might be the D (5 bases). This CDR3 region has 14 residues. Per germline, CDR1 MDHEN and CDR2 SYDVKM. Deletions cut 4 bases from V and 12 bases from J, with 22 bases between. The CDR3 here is CASSSTVYSYGRYF. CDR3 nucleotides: TGTGCCAGCAGTTCGACAGTTTACTCCTACGGGCGGTACTTC.

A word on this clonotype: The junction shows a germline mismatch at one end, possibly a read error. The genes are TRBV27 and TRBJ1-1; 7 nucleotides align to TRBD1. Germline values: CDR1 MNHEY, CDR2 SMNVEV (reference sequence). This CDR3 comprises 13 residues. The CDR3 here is CASSLLEGAEAFF. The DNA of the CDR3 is TGTGCCAGCAGTTTACTCGAGGGGGCTGAGGCTTTCTTT.

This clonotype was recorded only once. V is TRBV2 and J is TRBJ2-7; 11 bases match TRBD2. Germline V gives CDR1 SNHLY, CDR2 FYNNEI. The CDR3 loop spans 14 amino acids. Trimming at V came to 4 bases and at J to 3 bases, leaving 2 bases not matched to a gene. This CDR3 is CASSVSGGGYEQYF. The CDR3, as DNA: TGTGCCAGCAGTGTTAGCGGGGGGGGCTACGAGCAGTACTTC.